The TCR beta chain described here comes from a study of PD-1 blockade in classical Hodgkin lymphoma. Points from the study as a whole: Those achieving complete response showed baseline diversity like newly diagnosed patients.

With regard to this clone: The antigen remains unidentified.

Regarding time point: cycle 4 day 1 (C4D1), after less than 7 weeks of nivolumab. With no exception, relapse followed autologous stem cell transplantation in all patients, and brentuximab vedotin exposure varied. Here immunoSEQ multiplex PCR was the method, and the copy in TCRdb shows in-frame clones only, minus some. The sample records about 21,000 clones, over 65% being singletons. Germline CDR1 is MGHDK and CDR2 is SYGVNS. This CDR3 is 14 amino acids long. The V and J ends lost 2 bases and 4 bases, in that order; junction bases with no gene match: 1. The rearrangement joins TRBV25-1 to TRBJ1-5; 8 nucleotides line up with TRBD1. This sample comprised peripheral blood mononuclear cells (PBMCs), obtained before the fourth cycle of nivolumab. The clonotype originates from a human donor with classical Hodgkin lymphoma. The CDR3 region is CASSERQGNQPQHF. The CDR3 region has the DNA TGTGCCAGCAGTGAAAGACAGGGGAATCAGCCCCAGCATTTT.